The rows below give T cell receptor beta chains drawn from one sample of a study of blood T cell repertoires in COVID-19. Libraries were prepared by immunoSEQ multiplex PCR; TCRdb keeps only in-frame clonotypes and omits some of them. The sample records 150,000 to 200,000 clones, 70% to 85% being singletons. The sequencing sample was made of peripheral blood. These receptors were collected from a woman of 80 years or more with acute or convalescent COVID-19. Both conserved end residues are part of each CDR3. A D gene is named only where the DNA matches it firmly. Size tells how often a clone was seen (once, few, many) or the class of an expanded clone, and some rows leave it out.

TRBD1	NA	TRBJ2-1	TRBV6-5	CASSPLGQGYNEQFF	TGTGCCAGCAGTCCCCTGGGACAGGGGTACAATGAGCAGTTCTTC
NA	NA	TRBJ1-1	TRBV19	CASSSSGDTEAFF	TGTGCCAGTAGTTCCTCCGGGGACACTGAAGCTTTCTTT
NA	few	TRBJ1-5	TRBV27	CASSFSRGSNQPQHF	TGTGCCAGCAGTTTTTCGAGGGGGAGCAATCAGCCCCAGCATTTT
NA	NA	TRBJ2-1	TRBV10-3	CAIREGAGTQLDEQFF	TGTGCCATCAGGGAGGGCGCGGGTACGCAGTTGGATGAGCAGTTCTTC
NA	NA	TRBJ1-2	TRBV30	CAWMGGNYGYTF	TGTGCCTGGATGGGGGGAAACTATGGCTACACCTTC
TRBD1	NA	TRBJ1-1	TRBV6-5	CASSRGQGNTEAFF	TGTGCCAGCAGTCGTGGACAGGGGAACACTGAAGCTTTCTTT
NA	few	TRBJ2-3	TRBV30	CAWSWPSTDTQYF	TGTGCCTGGAGTTGGCCTAGCACAGATACGCAGTATTTT
TRBD2	NA	TRBJ2-7	TRBV6-5	CASSYSGLGALDEQYF	TGTGCCAGCAGTTACTCCGGACTAGGGGCCCTGGACGAGCAGTACTTC
NA	NA	TRBJ2-3	TRBV7-2	CASSLVSPRTDTQYF	TGTGCCAGCAGCTTAGTATCTCCTCGCACAGATACGCAGTATTTT
TRBD2	NA	TRBJ2-7	TRBV7-2	CASSLASGNYEQYF	TGTGCCAGCAGCTTGGCTAGCGGGAACTACGAGCAGTACTTC
NA	NA	TRBJ1-1	TRBV18	CASSPLHQNTEAFF	TGTGCCAGCTCACCATTACACCAGAACACTGAAGCTTTCTTT
TRBD2	few	TRBJ2-2	TRBV2	CASTSLDLREGNGELFF	TGTGCCAGCACCTCCTTGGACTTGCGGGAGGGTAATGGGGAGCTGTTTTTT
TRBD1	NA	TRBJ1-3	TRBV7-9	CASSRQGGNTIYF	TGTGCCAGCAGCCGACAGGGGGGTAACACCATATATTTT
NA	NA	TRBJ1-2	TRBV5-1	CASSSPPGQINYGYTF	TGCGCCAGCAGCTCCCCTCCGGGACAAATCAACTATGGCTACACCTTC
TRBD1	NA	TRBJ1-4	TRBV6-5	CASSYFGQGAKKLFF	TGTGCCAGCAGTTACTTTGGACAGGGGGCGAAAAAACTGTTTTTT
TRBD2	NA	TRBJ2-5	TRBV5-4	CASSSGLADFQETQYF	TGTGCCAGCAGCTCTGGACTAGCGGATTTCCAAGAGACCCAGTACTTC
TRBD1	once	TRBJ1-4	TRBV4-3	CASSQSLQGTNEKLFF	TGCGCCAGCAGCCAATCCTTACAGGGGACTAATGAAAAACTGTTTTTT
NA	NA	TRBJ1-1	TRBV19	CASSIVGRGNTEAFF	TGTGCCAGTAGTATAGTTGGCAGGGGGAACACTGAAGCTTTCTTT
NA	NA	TRBJ1-6	TRBV6-5	CASSYYPNNSPLHF	TGTGCCAGCAGTTACTATCCTAATAATTCACCCCTCCACTTT
NA	NA	TRBJ1-4	TRBV7-9	CASSRVATNEKLFF	TGTGCCAGCAGCCGGGTTGCAACTAATGAAAAACTGTTTTTT
TRBD1	NA	TRBJ1-2	TRBV7-9	CASSAWDSNGYTF	TGTGCCAGCAGCGCGTGGGACAGCAATGGCTACACCTTC
TRBD1	once	TRBJ1-1	TRBV11-2	CASSLLRGITEAFF	TGTGCCAGCAGCCTGCTCAGGGGGATCACTGAAGCTTTCTTT